Given below is one TCR beta chain in context. Antigen: not known. Generated by immunoSEQ multiplex PCR, the TCRdb table keeps only in-frame clones and is missing some. The sample carries over 100,000 clones, around nine tenths recorded once. This sample was included in a study of T cell responses to AZD1222 COVID-19 vaccine. General study results and limits: The breadth and depth of Spike-specific TCRs increased once two AZD1222 doses had been given. The sample set comprised mostly white British donors with more females, and clonal diversity was possibly underestimated. Vaccine-associated CD4 TCRs ranged over spike, dominating at 160-218 and 743-854.

V dropped 3 bases and J dropped 4 bases, with 18 bases sitting between them. Looked up from germline, CDR1 is SNHLY and CDR2 is FYNNEI. The CDR3 sequence is 16 residues long. The sample was peripheral blood, taken on day 0 of AZD1222 vaccination. This sequence was found in an adult in good health. This chain joins TRBV2 and TRBJ1-1; D is possibly TRBD1 (6 bases). The CDR3 reads CASSDVDGGQGTEAFF. The CDR3 DNA reads TGTGCCAGCAGTGATGTAGATGGGGGGCAGGGCACTGAAGCTTTCTTT.